This record concerns one TCR beta chain sequence. Its specificity is unknown. Germline V gene lookup returns CDR1 SQVTM and CDR2 ANQGSEA. The CDR3 loop spans 16 amino acids. V was cut by 6 bases and J by 1 base, with 19 bases left in between. This entry belongs to a study of OX40 agonist ivuxolimab in advanced cancers. Study as a whole: Participants could have had prior anti-PD-1, anti-PD-L1 or anti-CTLA-4 therapy, and approximately 40% had some.

TCRdb keeps only in-frame clones here, not all; method: immunoSEQ multiplex PCR. This table holds under 80,000 clones, roughly 90% found once. Study-level findings and limits: Several nonresponders also turned out to have low normalized T-cell clonal expansion. Undetermined was the antigen specificity of the expanded peripheral T cells.

This chain uses TRBV29-1 with TRBJ2-1, with D possibly matching TRBD2 (5 bases). The sequenced sample was CD4+ or CD8+ T cells sorted from blood, obtained in a trial of the OX40 agonist ivuxolimab. The clonotype originates from an adult with an advanced solid tumor such as melanoma, head and neck, liver or kidney cancer. CDR3 nucleotides: TGCAGCGTGACACCAAAGTTTGGACTTTCCTACAATGAGCAGTTCTTC. Amino acid sequence: CSVTPKFGLSYNEQFF.